This T cell receptor (beta chain) comes out of a study of cytomegalovirus exposure and HLA in healthy donors. Study-level information: It was reported in a later analysis that the same platform had been used for the 120 validation repertoires as for the approximately 700 first-cohort repertoires. Study results and caveats: Within the 130 or so validation repertoires, first-cohort TCR clusters tended to co-occur, according to a later analysis. Rare TCR sequences predominated, though certain public TCRs were found in many donors. The authors enumerated around 150 TCR beta chains as linked to cytomegalovirus.

TCRdb's table, derived via immunoSEQ multiplex PCR, lists solely in-frame clones and lacks some. The sample shows 150,000 to 200,000 clones, about 88% of them seen only once. On this clone itself: Its target is unknown.

Trimming left V 6 bases short and J 7 bases short, with 13 bases between. This CDR3 contains 13 residues. Germline CDR1 reads SNHLY; CDR2 reads FYNNEI. The sample consisted of PBMCs. The chain employs TRBV2 and TRBJ2-1; weak D call: TRBD2 (5 bases). This TCR came from a man aged 18 to 29 in good health and CMV-seronegative. The CDR3 sequence is CASRDSSWNEQFF. The DNA for the CDR3 is TGTGCCAGCAGGGACTCGTCCTGGAATGAGCAGTTCTTC.